Below are 7 T cell receptor beta chains sequenced from a single sample in a study of OX40 agonist ivuxolimab in advanced cancers. Using immunoSEQ multiplex PCR, the repertoire was profiled, and TCRdb retains in-frame clones only, with some absent. This table has tens of thousands of clones, less than 95% appearing once. The sequences come from CD4+ or CD8+ T cells sorted from blood, collected in a trial of the OX40 agonist ivuxolimab. Every receptor here comes from an adult with an advanced solid tumor such as melanoma, head and neck, liver or kidney cancer.

The rearrangement links TRBV30 to TRBJ2-1; 9 bases agree with TRBD2. Trimming at V came to 2 bases and at J to 7 bases, leaving 6 bases not matched to a gene. Germline CDR1 reads GTSNPN; CDR2 reads SVGIG (reference sequence). The CDR3 is 14 residues long. CDR3 loop: CAWSRLADGNEQFF. The CDR3, as DNA: TGTGCCTGGAGTCGACTAGCGGACGGTAATGAGCAGTTCTTC.

This CDR3 is CASSSWVAGGPNEQFF. The CDR3 DNA sequence: TGTGCCAGCAGTTCTTGGGTAGCGGGAGGGCCAAATGAGCAGTTCTTC. The chain employs TRBV27 and TRBJ2-1; TRBD2 aligns across 11 bases. The germline V gene encodes CDR1 MNHEY and CDR2 SMNVEV (reference sequence). Trimming at V came to 4 bases and at J to 7 bases, leaving 9 bases not matched to a gene. The CDR3 runs 16 residues.

This chain joins TRBV28 and TRBJ1-1; unclear D gene. V lost 2 bases, J lost 3 bases, and 10 bases lay in between. Germline CDR1 and CDR2: MDHEN and SYDVKM. The CDR3 runs 14 residues. The CDR3 DNA follows: TGTGCCAGCAGTTTAAGTCCTGAATACACTGAAGCTTTCTTT. Translated: CASSLSPEYTEAFF.

The V gene is TRBV7-2, the J gene TRBJ2-7; 11 bases match TRBD2. The CDR3 has 17 residues. Trimming removed 5 bases from V and 0 bases from J; junction bases left unmatched: 9. Germline lookup yields CDR1 SGHTA and CDR2 FQGNSA. Written as DNA, the CDR3 is TGTGCCAGCAGCCCGATTGGGACTAGCGGACCCTCCTACGAGCAGTACTTC. Its translation is CASSPIGTSGPSYEQYF.

The rearrangement uses TRBV7-2 and TRBJ2-4, with D unclear. Germline CDR1 reads SGHTA; CDR2 reads FQGNSA. V gave up 5 bases and J gave up 3 bases, with 11 bases separating them. This CDR3 comprises 14 residues. CDR3 sequence (DNA): TGTGCCAGCAGCACAATCTGGGACAAAAACATTCAGTACTTC. Amino acid sequence: CASSTIWDKNIQYF. Full variable domain (outside the CDR3, taken from reference TRBV7-2 and TRBJ2-4): GAGVSQSPSNKVTEKGKDVELRCDPISGHTALYWYRQSLGQGLEFLIYFQGNSAPDKSGLPSDRFSAERTGGSVSTLTIQRTQQEDSAVYLCASSTIWDKNIQYFGAGTRLSVL.

The V and J genes are TRBV5-5 and TRBJ2-7; D not certain. This CDR3 is built from 13 residues. Germline CDR1 reads SGHKS; CDR2 reads YYEKEE (reference sequence). With 0 bases removed from V and 2 bases from J, the gap between germline ends came to 6 bases. CDR3 loop: CASSLGGTYEQYF. The CDR3 DNA reads as TGTGCCAGCAGCTTGGGTGGGACCTACGAGCAGTACTTC.

The V gene is TRBV28, the J gene TRBJ2-2, with D possibly matching TRBD1 (8 bases). Looked up from germline, CDR1 is MDHEN and CDR2 is SYDVKM. The V end was cut by 6 bases, the J end by 3 bases, with 14 bases between. The CDR3 length is 15 residues. The CDR3 is CASRRTGRDTGELFF. CDR3 sequence (DNA): TGTGCCAGCAGGCGGACAGGGAGGGACACCGGGGAGCTGTTTTTT.